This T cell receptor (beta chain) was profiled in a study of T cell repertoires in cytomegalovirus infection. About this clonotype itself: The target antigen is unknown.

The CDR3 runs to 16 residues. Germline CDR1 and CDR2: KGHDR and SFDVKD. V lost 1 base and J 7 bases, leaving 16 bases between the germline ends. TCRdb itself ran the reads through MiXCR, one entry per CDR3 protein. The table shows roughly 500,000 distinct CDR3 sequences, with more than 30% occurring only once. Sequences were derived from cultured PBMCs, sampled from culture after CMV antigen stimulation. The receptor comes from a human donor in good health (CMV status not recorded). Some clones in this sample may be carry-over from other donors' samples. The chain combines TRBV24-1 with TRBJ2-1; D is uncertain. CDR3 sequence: CATSDLGTPLRNEQFF. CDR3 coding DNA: TGTGCCACCAGTGATTTAGGTACCCCGCTAAGGAATGAGCAGTTCTTC.